This TCR beta chain is drawn from a study of CD8 T cells in ankylosing spondylitis. Study-level findings and limits: Typical of ankylosing spondylitis blood, it appeared, was a TCR beta motif of under 10 highly homologous variants. Significant enrichment of disease-linked clones was reportedly seen in matched ankylosing spondylitis synovial fluid. Researchers report that disease-linked clones proved CD8+ and relatively rare in peripheral blood.

As concerns this clonotype: What it recognizes is unknown.

Molecular-barcoded quantitative 5'-RACE produced these TCR beta libraries. MiXCR was run by TCRdb on the 5' RACE reads, yielding one entry per CDR3 protein. The profile shows 130,000 or so distinct CDR3 sequences, more than 6.5% of them singletons. The sample was blood, either unsorted or a sorted T cell fraction (not recorded which). The TCR comes from a male donor with ankylosing spondylitis or in good health (not recorded which).

The CDR3 here is CAISEGEAYSEAFF. CDR3 nucleotide sequence: TGTGCCATCAGTGAGGGGGAGGCGTACTCTGAAGCTTTCTTT. The chain is built from TRBV10-3 and TRBJ1-1; D is uncertain. The CDR3 has 14 residues. Trimming shortened V by 2 bases and J by 6 bases, and 13 bases separated the two germline ends. Germline lookup yields CDR1 ENHRY and CDR2 SYGVKD.